Below, one TCR beta chain is given with its context. Antigen unknown. This entry belongs to a study of shared clonotypes between healthy human individuals. Notes on the study in general: Memory subsets generally showed lower estimated richness than naive subsets.

TCRdb keeps only in-frame clones here, not all; method: immunoSEQ multiplex PCR. The repertoire consists of about a million clones, with about 70% occurring once and the leading ten covering 1.5%. V lost 5 bases, J lost 2 bases, and 19 bases lay in between. The CDR3 totals 16 residues. CDR1 and CDR2 (germline): MGHDK, SYGVNS. The gene calls are TRBV25-1 and TRBJ2-7; D may be TRBD1 (6 bases). The sequencing sample was made of memory CD4+ T cells sorted from blood. Subset reported: CD45RA-negative fraction. This clonotype originated in a man between 18 and 35 years old in good health. The CDR3 here is CASSPPPPRGPYEQYF. CDR3 DNA: TGTGCCAGCAGTCCCCCCCCACCCAGGGGCCCCTACGAGCAGTACTTC.